A single sample is the source of the 20 T cell receptor beta chains below, sequenced in a study of cytotoxic CD8 clonotypes in ibrutinib-treated CLL. Libraries were prepared by immunoSEQ multiplex PCR; TCRdb keeps only in-frame clonotypes and omits some of them. The table shows approximately 330,000 clones, with 80% occurring only once. Sequences were derived from PBMCs, sampled before ibrutinib treatment. The receptors come from a human donor with chronic lymphocytic leukemia.

J is TRBJ1-2 and V is TRBV5-1, with D hard to call. Per the germline V gene, CDR1 is SGHRS and CDR2 is YFSETQ. CDR3 length equals 13 residues. V was clipped by 7 bases and J by 2 bases, with 12 bases between them. The CDR3 nucleotides read TGCGCCAGCTCCCAGCGCCTCAACTATGGCTACACCTTC. Translating gives CASSQRLNYGYTF. Drawing the rest from reference TRBV5-1 and TRBJ1-2, the complete variable domain is KAGVTQTPRYLIKTRGQQVTLSCSPISGHRSVSWYQQTPGQGLQFLFEYFSETQRNKGNFPGRFSGRQFSNSRSEMNVSTLELGDSALYLCASSQRLNYGYTFGSGTRLTVV.

The gene calls are TRBV4-3 and TRBJ2-1; D not certain. With 6 bases removed from V and 4 bases from J, the gap between germline ends came to 16 bases. Germline V gene data show CDR1 as LGHNA and CDR2 as YSLEER. The CDR3 has 15 amino acids. CDR3 bases: TGCGCCAGCAGTCCTTTGAGTATGACTTACAATGAGCAGTTCTTC. Amino acids: CASSPLSMTYNEQFF.

The gene calls are TRBV11-3 and TRBJ2-2; D is possibly TRBD1 (5 bases). Trimming took off 4 bases at V and 4 bases at J, with 16 bases between the two ends. CDR1 is SGHNT, CDR2 YENEEA, per germline. This CDR3 is built from 16 residues. The chain's CDR3 is CASSSWRKGITGELFF. For the CDR3, the DNA is TGTGCCAGCAGCTCATGGCGGAAGGGGATCACCGGGGAGCTGTTTTTT.

The rearrangement uses TRBV5-1 and TRBJ2-7, with 9 bases that match TRBD2. Germline CDR1 SGHRS, CDR2 YFSETQ. The CDR3 is 15 residues long. Losses at the gene ends were 1 base for V and 7 bases for J; bases not matched to a gene: 9. CDR3 residues: CASSLRREGRQEQYF. CDR3 bases: TGCGCCAGCAGCTTGAGGCGGGAGGGCCGGCAAGAGCAGTACTTC.

Comment on this clone: The sample contains more than one DNA sequence encoding this CDR3. The gene calls are TRBV7-8 and TRBJ1-1; D gene uncertain. Trimming stripped 2 bases from V and 2 bases from J, with 0 bases between. The CDR3 consists of 11 residues. Germline V gives CDR1 SGHVS, CDR2 FQNEAQ. The CDR3 protein is CASSLNTEAFF. DNA of the CDR3: TGTGCCAGCAGCTTAAACACTGAAGCTTTCTTT.

The rearrangement joins TRBV11-3 to TRBJ2-1; 9 nucleotides match TRBD2. This CDR3 has 14 residues. The germline V gene has CDR1 SGHNT and CDR2 YENEEA. The J segment lost 5 bases and the V segment lost 6 bases, leaving 5 bases of the junction unmatched. The CDR3 sequence: CASSGSGRHNEQFF. CDR3 bases: TGTGCCAGCAGTGGTAGCGGGAGACACAATGAGCAGTTCTTC.

The chain recombines TRBV15 with TRBJ2-5; perhaps TRBD1 as D (6 bases). The germline V gene encodes CDR1 LNHNV and CDR2 YYDKDF (reference sequence). Trimming cost V 8 bases and J 9 bases, with 7 bases left between them. This CDR3 comprises 9 residues. The CDR3 nucleotides are TGTGCCACCGGACAGCCCCAGTACTTC. Amino acid sequence: CATGQPQYF.

The rearrangement links TRBV27 to TRBJ2-1; 11 positions match TRBD2. The J segment lost 1 base and the V segment lost 3 bases, leaving 2 bases of the junction unmatched. CDR1 is MNHEY and CDR2 is SMNVEV in the germline V gene (reference sequence). The CDR3 runs to 16 residues. The CDR3 nucleotides read TGTGCCAGCAGTTTGTCTAGCGGGAGGTCCTACAATGAGCAGTTCTTC. Translated, it gives CASSLSSGRSYNEQFF.

The genes are TRBV7-2 and TRBJ2-7; 9 nucleotides line up with TRBD2. Germline loops: CDR1 SGHTA, CDR2 FQGNSA. This CDR3 contains 17 residues. With 2 bases clipped from V and 7 bases from J, the junction kept 15 bases outside the gene matches. DNA for the CDR3: TGTGCCAGCAGCTTATTTTTGGTCAGAGCGGGAGGTCATGAGCAGTACTTC. This sequence encodes CASSLFLVRAGGHEQYF.

This clone was detected only once. The chain carries TRBV9 and TRBJ1-5; TRBD1 might be the D (6 bases). Germline V gives CDR1 SGDLS, CDR2 YYNGEE. The CDR3 runs 14 residues. Between the trimmed V and J ends, which lost 0 bases and 9 bases, there was a span of 13 bases. CDR3 loop: CASSVDGGGGPQHF. The CDR3 DNA follows: TGTGCCAGCAGCGTAGATGGGGGCGGAGGGCCCCAGCATTTT. Filled out from reference TRBV9 and TRBJ1-5, the complete variable domain reads DSGVTQTPKHLITATGQRVTLRCSPRSGDLSVYWYQQSLDQGLQFLIQYYNGEERAKGNILERFSAQQFPDLHSELNLSSLELGDSALYFCASSVDGGGGPQHFGDGTRLSIL.

The genes are TRBV15 and TRBJ2-7; D possibly corresponds to TRBD2 (6 bases). Trimming removed 0 bases from V and 0 bases from J, with 9 bases in between. Germline CDR1 and CDR2: LNHNV and YYDKDF (reference sequence). There are 15 residues in the CDR3. The CDR3 nucleotides read TGTGCCACCAGCAGAGATAGGGGACTCTCCTACGAGCAGTACTTC. Protein sequence: CATSRDRGLSYEQYF. The full variable domain, with the rest looked up from reference TRBV15 and TRBJ2-7, is DAMVIQNPRYQVTQFGKPVTLSCSQTLNHNVMYWYQQKSSQAPKLLFHYYDKDFNNEADTPDNFQSRRPNTSFCFLDIRSPGLGDTAMYLCATSRDRGLSYEQYFGPGTRLTVT.

This rearrangement joins TRBV10-2 to TRBJ1-2; 7 positions agree with TRBD1. The CDR3 runs 16 residues. The trim removed 3 bases at V and 4 bases at J, leaving 11 bases unmatched. The germline gives CDR1 WSHSY, CDR2 SAAADI. The CDR3 is CASSDPQGRGIYGYTF. DNA for the CDR3: TGCGCCAGCAGTGATCCACAGGGGAGGGGAATCTATGGCTACACCTTC.

This clone appeared a single time. The rearrangement links TRBV20-1 to TRBJ2-7, with 7 positions matching TRBD1. The CDR3 contains 11 residues. V shed 6 bases and J 4 bases; nucleotides not matched to a gene: 3. The V gene's germline CDR1 is DFQATT and CDR2 SNEGSKA (reference sequence). CDR3 residues: CSAEQGYEQYF. Written as DNA, the CDR3 is TGCAGTGCGGAACAGGGGTACGAGCAGTACTTC.

This clone has just a few counts. The V gene is TRBV10-3, the J gene TRBJ2-7, with TRBD2 matching over 8 bases. Germline assignment: CDR1 ENHRY and CDR2 SYGVKD. The junction had 4 bases not matched to a gene; V was cut back by 10 bases and J by 2 bases. The CDR3 is made up of 12 amino acids. DNA for the CDR3: TGTGCCACCCTAGCGGGCACCTACGAGCAGTACTTC. Translating gives CATLAGTYEQYF.

The gene calls are TRBV4-3 and TRBJ2-1, with 7 nucleotides matching TRBD2. Trimming removed 0 bases from V and 0 bases from J; junction bases left unmatched: 2. The germline V gene encodes CDR1 LGHNA and CDR2 YSLEER. This CDR3 region has 16 residues. The CDR3 sequence: CASSQEGLNSYNEQFF. CDR3 sequence (DNA): TGCGCCAGCAGCCAAGAGGGACTAAACTCCTACAATGAGCAGTTCTTC.

The V and J genes are TRBV5-6 and TRBJ2-1; D perhaps matches TRBD2 (6 bases). The ends were cut back, 0 bases at V and 8 bases at J, with 18 bases in the middle. This CDR3 contains 16 residues. CDR1 is SGHDT, CDR2 YYEEEE, per germline. CDR3 nucleotide sequence: TGTGCCAGCAGCTTGGCCGTTGGAGGGAGTCTTGATGAGCAGTTCTTC. Translating it yields CASSLAVGGSLDEQFF.

The CDR3 sequence: CASSLGGQGVSYEQYF. As DNA, the CDR3 is TGTGCCAGCAGCTTAGGTGGTCAGGGCGTCTCCTACGAGCAGTACTTC. V and J are TRBV7-8 and TRBJ2-7; D might be TRBD1 (5 bases). V was shortened by 1 base and J by 0 bases, with 13 bases between the two germline ends. The length of the CDR3 is 16 residues. CDR1 is SGHVS and CDR2 is FQNEAQ in the germline V gene.

The table lists this clone with a few counts. The CDR3 region is CSANGGYEQYF. CDR3 coding DNA: TGCAGTGCCAACGGAGGATACGAGCAGTACTTC. The rearrangement links TRBV20-1 to TRBJ2-7, with D perhaps matching TRBD2 (5 bases). CDR3 length: 11 amino acids. V dropped 6 bases and J dropped 4 bases, with 10 bases sitting between them. Per the germline V gene, CDR1 is DFQATT and CDR2 is SNEGSKA (reference sequence).

The genes are TRBV2 and TRBJ1-1; 8 bases match TRBD1. In germline, CDR1 is SNHLY, CDR2 FYNNEI. The ends lost 7 bases at V and 4 bases at J; junction bases unmatched: 5. This CDR3 comprises 13 residues. CDR3 nucleotide sequence: TGTGCCAGCATGGTCACAGGGGGCACTGAAGCTTTCTTT. Protein: CASMVTGGTEAFF.

This clone was detected only a few times. J is TRBJ1-1 and V is TRBV5-6; 7 nucleotides match TRBD1. V gave up 1 base and J gave up 4 bases; unmatched junction bases: 1. CDR1 is SGHDT and CDR2 is YYEEEE in the germline V gene. The CDR3 loop spans 13 amino acids. CDR3 sequence (DNA): TGTGCCAGCAGCTTGCCAGGGGGCACTGAAGCTTTCTTT. This encodes CASSLPGGTEAFF.